Listed here are 4 T cell receptor beta chains from one sample, sequenced in a study of cytomegalovirus exposure and HLA in healthy donors. PCR primers comprised 60 Vbeta and 13 Jbeta primers. Some clones are missing from TCRdb's copy, which holds only in-frame ones; the method was immunoSEQ multiplex PCR. The sample lists over 65,000 clones; around 79% were seen once. Sample: PBMCs. The receptors come from a human donor in good health.

J is TRBJ1-1 and V is TRBV9; a weak D match, TRBD1 (6 bases). The CDR3 totals 15 residues. V dropped 3 bases and J dropped 1 base, with 13 bases sitting between them. Germline CDR1 reads SGDLS; CDR2 reads YYNGEE. DNA for the CDR3: TGTGCCAGCAGCGCAACAGGGATGAAGAACACTGAAGCTTTCTTT. This gives the protein CASSATGMKNTEAFF.

This clone appeared a single time. The J gene is TRBJ2-2, the V gene TRBV9; 9 bases are a match to TRBD1. The V and J ends lost 3 bases and 1 base, in that order; junction bases with no gene match: 10. This CDR3 is built from 18 residues. The germline V gene encodes CDR1 SGDLS and CDR2 YYNGEE. In nucleotides, the CDR3 is TGTGCCAGCAGCGCGGAGGGAGCGGGACAGGGGAACACCGGGGAGCTGTTTTTT. As protein: CASSAEGAGQGNTGELFF.

V is TRBV5-6 and J is TRBJ2-3; 7 nucleotides agree with TRBD2. Germline lookup yields CDR1 SGHDT and CDR2 YYEEEE. V lost 8 bases, J lost 4 bases, and 1 base stayed unmatched. CDR3 length: 11 amino acids. The CDR3 sequence: CASAGADTQYF. The DNA for the CDR3 is TGTGCCAGTGCGGGGGCAGATACGCAGTATTTT.

V usage is TRBV6-6 and J usage is TRBJ2-3; D perhaps matches TRBD1 (6 bases). The CDR3 has 13 amino acids. Germline V CDR1 and CDR2: MNHNY, SVGAGI (reference sequence). Trimming cost V 8 bases and J 4 bases, with 13 bases left between them. CDR3 coding DNA: TGTGCCAGCGTCCCAGGGGTGGCAGATACGCAGTATTTT. It is translated as CASVPGVADTQYF.